These 8 T cell receptor beta chains share one sample of origin, sequenced in a study of monozygotic twins with inflammatory bowel disease. TCRdb re-called the 5' RACE reads, yielding one record per CDR3 amino acid sequence without DNA. The repertoire table contains roughly 160,000 distinct CDR3 sequences. Sequences were obtained from blood. The receptors were gathered from a human donor with ulcerative colitis or Crohn's disease, or a healthy co-twin of an affected twin (not recorded which).

The chain links TRBV7-2 to TRBJ2-5; the TCRdb call, TRBD2, lacks DNA for checking. The CDR3 is 16 amino acids. Germline V gene sequence: CDR1 SGHTA, CDR2 FQGNSA. The CDR3 sequence: CASSLVPSGSYETQYF.

The chain employs TRBV28 and TRBJ2-7; checking the TCRdb D call of TRBD2 is not possible without DNA. The CDR3 contains 15 residues. Germline V gene data show CDR1 as MDHEN and CDR2 as SYDVKM. CDR3 loop: CASSPYRALLPEQYF.

The J gene is TRBJ2-2, the V gene TRBV4-3. CDR1 LGHNA and CDR2 YSLEER come from the germline V gene. The CDR3 extends over 16 amino acids. The CDR3 reads CASSQVPDSYTGELFF.

V gene TRBV6-2 or TRBV6-3 combines with J gene TRBJ2-1; the D gene TCRdb calls, TRBD1, cannot be checked with no DNA. The CDR3 is made up of 17 amino acids. Germline V gene lookup returns CDR1 MNHEY and CDR2 SVGEGT. The CDR3 sequence: CASGQTGMGTVYNEQFF.

This chain links TRBV20-1 with TRBJ1-6. Germline lookup yields CDR1 DFQATT and CDR2 SNEGSKA (reference sequence). The CDR3 extends over 13 amino acids. The chain's CDR3 is CSAKQEISSPLHF.

The chain combines TRBV7-2 with TRBJ1-2; lacking DNA, the TRBD1 call made by TCRdb goes unchecked. The CDR3 is made up of 14 amino acids. Germline CDR1 is SGHTA and CDR2 is FQGNSA. The CDR3: CASSLQTGNYGYTF.

The chain is built from TRBV7-6 and TRBJ2-1; TCRdb returns TRBD1, unconfirmable since there is no DNA. The CDR3 length is 14 residues. Germline CDR1 is SGHVS and CDR2 is FNYEAQ. CDR3 amino acids: CASSLVGPRNEQFF.

The chain joins TRBV11-2 to TRBJ2-3; as DNA is missing, the TRBD2 call by TCRdb cannot be tested. Germline lookup yields CDR1 SGHAT and CDR2 FQNNGV. The CDR3 runs to 20 residues. This CDR3 reads CASSLWGLAGALGSTDTQYF. The entire variable domain, with the rest obtained from reference TRBV11-2 and TRBJ2-3, is as follows: EAGVAQSPRYKIIEKRQSVAFWCNPISGHATLYWYQQILGQGPKLLIQFQNNGVVDDSQLPKDRFSAERLKGVDSTLKIQPAKLEDSAVYLCASSLWGLAGALGSTDTQYFGPGTRLTVL.